One sample yielded the 20 T cell receptor beta chains listed below, sequenced in a study of T cell responses to AZD1222 COVID-19 vaccine. Using immunoSEQ multiplex PCR, the repertoire was profiled, and TCRdb retains in-frame clones only, with some absent. The sample includes about 100,000 clones, around 90% of them seen just once. The specimen comprised peripheral blood, sampled on day 0 of AZD1222 vaccination. All receptors derive from an adult in good health.

The V and J genes are TRBV19 and TRBJ2-1, with 9 bases identical to TRBD1. CDR3 length: 16 amino acids. CDR1 is LNHDA, CDR2 SQIVND, per germline (reference sequence). Trimming cost V 9 bases and J 0 bases; bases outside gene matches: 9. The CDR3 DNA reads TGTGCCAGCCGCCTAGACAGGGGGAGCTCCTACAATGAGCAGTTCTTC. Amino acid sequence: CASRLDRGSSYNEQFF.

The rearrangement joins TRBV5-6 to TRBJ2-5; TRBD2 is a possible D gene (5 bases). Trimming removed 3 bases at V and 5 bases at J, with 17 bases between. The germline CDR1 and CDR2 sequences are SGHDT and YYEEEE. The CDR3 contains 15 residues. The CDR3 DNA follows: TGTGCCAGCAGCTCGCGGGTACATCTCGGGGAGACCCAGTACTTC. This codes for CASSSRVHLGETQYF.

V and J are TRBV25-1 and TRBJ2-2; 10 bases are a match to TRBD2. Germline V gene sequence: CDR1 MGHDK, CDR2 SYGVNS. V shed 4 bases, J shed 0 bases, and the junction held 2 bases outside the gene matches. The CDR3 runs to 16 residues. In DNA, the CDR3 is TGTGCCAGCAGTGGGCTAGCGGGAGCGAACACCGGGGAGCTGTTTTTT. It specifies CASSGLAGANTGELFF.

V usage is TRBV5-1 and J usage is TRBJ2-7; possible D gene TRBD2, 6 bases. Trimming cost V 0 bases and J 7 bases, with 14 bases left between them. Germline assignment: CDR1 SGHRS and CDR2 YFSETQ. The CDR3 length is 14 residues. The CDR3 region has the DNA TGCGCCAGCAGCTTGGAACCCAGGGCGGGGGAGCAGTACTTC. Translating gives CASSLEPRAGEQYF.

The sample holds a few counts of this clone. The chain couples TRBV6-5 to TRBJ1-1; D not resolved. The CDR3 runs to 14 residues. Germline CDR1 is MNHEY and CDR2 is SVGAGI. V gave up 10 bases and J gave up 0 bases, with 15 bases separating them. The CDR3 is CAIVLETLNTEAFF. The DNA of the CDR3 is TGTGCCATCGTTCTGGAGACCTTGAACACTGAAGCTTTCTTT.

This clone occurred a few times. The V call is TRBV27, the J call TRBJ2-7; 7 bases agree with TRBD2. Trimming at V came to 5 bases and at J to 4 bases, leaving 11 bases not matched to a gene. CDR1 is MNHEY, CDR2 SMNVEV, per germline (reference sequence). The CDR3 totals 15 residues. The CDR3 nucleotides are TGTGCCAGCAGTCCCCGGGCTAGCGGAAATTACGAGCAGTACTTC. As protein: CASSPRASGNYEQYF.

The chain combines TRBV19 with TRBJ1-4, with a weak D call TRBD1 (5 bases). The CDR3 covers 14 residues. V gave up 5 bases and J gave up 2 bases, with 9 bases separating them. Germline loops: CDR1 LNHDA, CDR2 SQIVND (reference sequence). The CDR3 reads CASSDGGTNEKLFF. CDR3 DNA sequence: TGTGCCAGTAGTGACGGGGGGACTAATGAAAAACTGTTTTTT.

The chain has TRBV9 and TRBJ1-6; D may be TRBD1 (6 bases). This CDR3 is built from 14 residues. V lost 1 base to trimming and J lost 9 bases, with 11 bases between them. Germline lookup yields CDR1 SGDLS and CDR2 YYNGEE. In DNA form, the CDR3 reads TGTGCCAGCAGCGTAAGGGGGACGGGTTCACCCCTCCACTTT. It is translated as CASSVRGTGSPLHF. Full variable domain (remainder filled in from reference TRBV9 and TRBJ1-6): DSGVTQTPKHLITATGQRVTLRCSPRSGDLSVYWYQQSLDQGLQFLIQYYNGEERAKGNILERFSAQQFPDLHSELNLSSLELGDSALYFCASSVRGTGSPLHFGNGTRLTVT.

The V and J genes are TRBV6-1 and TRBJ2-3, with D tentatively TRBD2 (5 bases). This CDR3 is built from 15 residues. CDR1 is MNHNS, CDR2 SASEGT, per germline. V was cut by 3 bases and J by 2 bases, with 12 bases left in between. The CDR3 loop reads CASSEKRLNTDTQYF. Written as DNA, the CDR3 is TGTGCCAGCAGTGAGAAGCGGCTCAACACAGATACGCAGTATTTT.

The chain employs TRBV27 and TRBJ2-1, with TRBD2 matching 8 bases. Trimming cost V 7 bases and J 3 bases; bases outside gene matches: 8. This CDR3 contains 15 residues. Germline CDR1 is MNHEY and CDR2 is SMNVEV (reference sequence). CDR3 DNA sequence: TGTGCCAGCAATTCAGCGGGAGCCGACTACAATGAGCAGTTCTTC. Translation gives CASNSAGADYNEQFF.

The CDR3 sequence: CASSLPGQGFSYEQYF. The DNA of the CDR3 is TGTGCCAGCAGCTTACCGGGACAGGGATTTTCCTACGAGCAGTACTTC. The chain has TRBV7-3 and TRBJ2-7, with 9 nucleotides matching TRBD1. The ends lost 2 bases at V and 1 base at J; junction bases unmatched: 6. Germline V CDR1 and CDR2: SGHTA, FQGTGA. The CDR3 covers 16 residues.

This clone was seen only once. V gene TRBV6-5 combines with J gene TRBJ1-6, with TRBD1 identical over 7 bases. With 2 bases clipped from V and 11 bases from J, the junction kept 3 bases outside the gene matches. The CDR3 spans 13 residues. Germline CDR1 and CDR2: MNHEY and SVGAGI. CDR3 in DNA: TGTGCCAGCAGTTACGACAGGGTGACACCCCTCCACTTT. Translated, it gives CASSYDRVTPLHF.

The J gene is TRBJ1-5, the V gene TRBV11-3, with 8 bases aligning to TRBD1. The V gene's germline CDR1 is SGHNT and CDR2 YENEEA. Unmatched junction bases numbered 5, after V lost 4 bases and J lost 3 bases. The CDR3 is made up of 15 amino acids. The CDR3 sequence is CASSSGTGNNQPQHF. The CDR3 DNA follows: TGTGCCAGCAGCTCAGGGACAGGTAACAATCAGCCCCAGCATTTT. The full variable domain, completed using reference TRBV11-3 and TRBJ1-5, is EAGVVQSPRYKIIEKKQPVAFWCNPISGHNTLYWYLQNLGQGPELLIRYENEEAVDDSQLPKDRFSAERLKGVDSTLKIQPAELGDSAVYLCASSSGTGNNQPQHFGDGTRLSIL.

Concerning this clone: This may arise from a read error, as a much more abundant clone is one base away. The V and J genes are TRBV6-1 and TRBJ2-5, with D tentatively TRBD1 or TRBD2 (6 bases each). The germline V gene has CDR1 MNHNS and CDR2 SASEGT. CDR3 size: 14 residues. In DNA, the CDR3 is TGTGCCAGCTGTGAATGGGGGGCCGGGGAGACCCAGTACTTC. This gives the protein CASCEWGAGETQYF.

A single count supports this clone. The chain carries TRBV18 and TRBJ2-7, with 15 bases that match TRBD2. The CDR3 is 18 residues long. The junction had 9 bases not matched to a gene; V was cut back by 3 bases and J by 3 bases. CDR1 is KGHSH, CDR2 LQKENI, per germline. The DNA of the CDR3 is TGTGCCAGCTCACCGACTCCGGGACTAGCGGGAGGCCGCTACGAGCAGTACTTC. It encodes CASSPTPGLAGGRYEQYF.

This chain joins TRBV5-4 and TRBJ2-7; unclear D gene. Looked up from germline, CDR1 is SGHNT and CDR2 is YYREEE (reference sequence). V lost 0 bases and J 1 base, leaving 11 bases between the germline ends. The CDR3 spans 15 residues. CDR3 region: CASSLGLGQSYEQYF. For the CDR3, the DNA is TGTGCCAGCAGCTTGGGGTTGGGCCAGTCCTACGAGCAGTACTTC.

The chain has TRBV27 and TRBJ2-7; 9 nucleotides line up with TRBD2. The CDR3 spans 14 residues. Germline CDR1 MNHEY, CDR2 SMNVEV (reference sequence). Germline trimming cut 6 bases from V and 7 bases from J; bases unmatched to any gene: 10. For the CDR3, the DNA is TGTGCCAGCAGATCGCCCCTGAGCGGGAGGGAGCAGTACTTC. It is translated as CASRSPLSGREQYF.

This chain joins TRBV19 and TRBJ1-2; weak D call: TRBD1 (5 bases). The germline V gene encodes CDR1 LNHDA and CDR2 SQIVND (reference sequence). The CDR3 extends over 15 amino acids. V shed 6 bases and J shed 4 bases, with 18 bases lying between them. CDR3 in amino acids: CASRSDTKPLYGYTF. In DNA form, the CDR3 reads TGTGCCAGTAGATCGGACACAAAGCCTCTCTATGGCTACACCTTC.

The CDR3: CASSLASGGIYEQYF. In DNA form, the CDR3 reads TGTGCCAGCAGCTTAGCTTCGGGAGGGATCTACGAGCAGTACTTC. The V gene is TRBV7-6, the J gene TRBJ2-7, with 8 nucleotides matching TRBD2. Trimming removed 0 bases from V and 3 bases from J; junction bases left unmatched: 4. CDR1 and CDR2 from the germline V gene are SGHVS and FNYEAQ. The length of the CDR3 is 15 residues.

The chain combines TRBV5-1 with TRBJ1-4; D uncertain. The CDR3 loop spans 14 amino acids. V was pared by 6 bases and J by 5 bases, with 14 bases between. CDR1 is SGHRS and CDR2 is YFSETQ in the germline V gene. CDR3 amino acids: CASTSWGSNEKLFF. The CDR3 DNA is TGCGCCAGCACCTCATGGGGTTCGAATGAAAAACTGTTTTTT.